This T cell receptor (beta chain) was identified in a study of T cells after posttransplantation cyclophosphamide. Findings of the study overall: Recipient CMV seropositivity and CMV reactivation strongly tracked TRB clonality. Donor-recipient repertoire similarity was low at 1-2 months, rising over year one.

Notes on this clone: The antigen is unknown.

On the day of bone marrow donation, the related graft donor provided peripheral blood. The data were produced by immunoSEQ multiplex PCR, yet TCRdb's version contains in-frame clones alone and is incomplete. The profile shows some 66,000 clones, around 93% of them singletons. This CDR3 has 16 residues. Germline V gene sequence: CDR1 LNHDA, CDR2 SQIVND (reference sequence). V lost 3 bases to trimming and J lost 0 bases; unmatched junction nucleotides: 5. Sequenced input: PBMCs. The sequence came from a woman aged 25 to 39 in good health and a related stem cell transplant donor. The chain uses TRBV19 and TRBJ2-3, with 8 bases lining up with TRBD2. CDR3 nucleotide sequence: TGTGCCAGTAGTATCGGTAGCGGGGTAAGCACAGATACGCAGTATTTT. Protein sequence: CASSIGSGVSTDTQYF.